This T cell receptor (beta chain) was found in a study of blood T cell repertoires in COVID-19. Whole-study context: The samples span acute and convalescent COVID-19 from the United States, Italy and Spain. From T cells, B-cell-depleted T cells, or PBMCs came the material, which was cDNA or gDNA.

In the original analysis: How many nucleated cells were present was estimated from reference gene primer amplification. TCRdb's copy holds only in-frame clones and misses some; the assay was immunoSEQ multiplex PCR. Clonal size and the V and J genes are those of that table, whereas D and trimming came from the DNA. Of 300,000 to 350,000 clones listed, approximately 83% are singletons. V was clipped by 4 bases and J by 2 bases; unmatched bases: 6. Per germline, CDR1 LGHNT and CDR2 FRNRAP. The CDR3 extends over 16 amino acids. The chain combines TRBV12-5 with TRBJ2-1; 9 bases are a match to TRBD1. Sequencing was performed on PBMCs or T cells enriched from blood (not recorded which). This sequence originates from a woman aged 40 to 50 with acute COVID-19. The DNA for the CDR3 is TGTGCTAGTGGTTCAAGGACAGGGGCCACCTACAATGAGCAGTTCTTC. Amino acids: CASGSRTGATYNEQFF.